Following are 28 T cell receptor beta chains from one sample sequenced in a study of blood T cell repertoires in COVID-19. The table came from immunoSEQ multiplex PCR; TCRdb's copy has only in-frame clones and leaves some out. The repertoire holds 180,000 or so clones, with about nine tenths as singletons. Sequenced sample: peripheral blood. The receptors were sampled from a man between 18 and 35 years old with active or convalescent COVID-19.

The chain is built from TRBV29-1 and TRBJ1-2; the D gene is possibly TRBD1 (5 bases). V lost 6 bases, J lost 2 bases, and 16 bases lay in between. The germline V gene encodes CDR1 SQVTM and CDR2 ANQGSEA. This CDR3 comprises 14 residues. The CDR3 here is CSVSRDSENYGYTF. The CDR3 region has the DNA TGCAGCGTCTCCAGGGACTCGGAGAACTATGGCTACACCTTC.

A word on this clone: Mismatch with germline at one junction end may stem from a read error. CDR3 residues: CASSHGQQYF. The CDR3 DNA is TGCGCCAGCAGCCATGGACAGCAATACTTC. The rearrangement uses TRBV4-1 and TRBJ1-2; a possible D gene is TRBD1 (6 bases). CDR1 and CDR2 from the germline V gene are MGHRA and YSYEKL. CDR3 length: 10 residues.

The chain combines TRBV6-5 with TRBJ2-2; tentative D call: TRBD2 (7 bases). The germline CDR1 and CDR2 sequences are MNHEY and SVGAGI. CDR3 length equals 12 residues. Trimming took off 8 bases at V and 7 bases at J, with 11 bases between the two ends. CDR3 residues: CASGGAFGELFF. DNA for the CDR3: TGTGCCAGCGGGGGGGCATTCGGGGAGCTGTTTTTT.

Written as DNA, the CDR3 is TGTGCCAGCAGTGTGGGTCTAGCGAGTCAAGAGACCCAGTACTTC. Its translation: CASSVGLASQETQYF. This chain uses TRBV2 with TRBJ2-5, with D perhaps matching TRBD2 (6 bases). The V end lost 4 bases, the J end lost 2 bases, and 14 bases lay between the germline ends. This CDR3 contains 15 residues. CDR1 is SNHLY, CDR2 FYNNEI, per germline.

The chain is built from TRBV9 and TRBJ2-1, with 7 positions matching TRBD2. Germline CDR1 and CDR2: SGDLS and YYNGEE. The CDR3 has 15 amino acids. The trim removed 4 bases at V and 3 bases at J, leaving 7 bases unmatched. Here the CDR3 reads CASSPLGGGYNEQFF. As DNA, the CDR3 is TGTGCCAGCAGCCCTTTAGGCGGGGGCTACAATGAGCAGTTCTTC.

The chain recombines TRBV10-1 with TRBJ1-2, with D possibly being TRBD1 (6 bases). CDR3 length: 14 amino acids. CDR1 and CDR2 (germline): WNHNN, SYGVQD (reference sequence). The V end lost 0 bases, the J end lost 8 bases, and 13 bases lay between the germline ends. DNA of the CDR3: TGCGCCAGCAGTGAGTCTAACAGGGCAAGCGGCTACACCTTC. This codes for CASSESNRASGYTF.

This clone was seen once. This chain uses TRBV14 with TRBJ1-1; no firm D call. CDR3 length: 16 amino acids. Germline CDR1 SGHDN, CDR2 FVKESK. V lost 0 bases and J lost 1, with 12 bases in between. As DNA, the CDR3 is TGTGCCAGCAGCCAAGATTTCGGCAGGTCGAACACTGAAGCTTTCTTT. It is translated as CASSQDFGRSNTEAFF. The whole variable domain, remainder taken from reference TRBV14 and TRBJ1-1, is EAGVTQFPSHSVIEKGQTVTLRCDPISGHDNLYWYRRVMGKEIKFLLHFVKESKQDESGMPNNRFLAERTGGTYSTLKVQPAELEDSGVYFCASSQDFGRSNTEAFFGQGTRLTVV.

The rearrangement joins TRBV5-1 to TRBJ2-1; D is possibly TRBD1 (5 bases). The CDR3 is 17 residues long. Trimming took 0 bases from V and 8 from J, leaving 21 bases between them. Germline V gene sequence: CDR1 SGHRS, CDR2 YFSETQ. The CDR3 bases are TGCGCCAGCAGCTTGGAATTAAGACAGCCTGGGTCCCATGAGCAGTTCTTC. It specifies CASSLELRQPGSHEQFF.

Comment on this clone: The junction and the germline gene differ at one end; a read error may be behind it. This chain connects TRBV6-2 or TRBV6-3 to TRBJ2-1; D not resolved. This CDR3 comprises 12 residues. In germline, CDR1 is MNHEY, CDR2 SVGEGT. CDR3 in amino acids: CASSSDIHRSLF. Written as DNA, the CDR3 is TGTGCCAGCAGTTCAGACATCCACCGGTCTCTCTTC.

This chain connects TRBV30 to TRBJ2-7, with D perhaps TRBD2 (5 bases). The CDR3 spans 11 residues. Germline V lookup: CDR1 GTSNPN, CDR2 SVGIG (reference sequence). V lost 0 bases to trimming and J lost 7 bases, with 7 bases between them. The CDR3 spells CAWSVEEEQYF. The CDR3 bases are TGTGCCTGGAGTGTGGAGGAGGAGCAGTACTTC.

The chain combines TRBV6-4 with TRBJ2-1; a weak D match, TRBD1 (5 bases). The germline V gene encodes CDR1 MRHNA and CDR2 SNTAGT. V was shortened by 3 bases and J by 4 bases, with 7 bases between the two germline ends. This CDR3 is built from 13 residues. The CDR3 here is CASSDGAYNEQFF. The CDR3 DNA is TGTGCCAGCAGTGATGGGGCTTACAATGAGCAGTTCTTC.

This clone was recorded only once. The chain combines TRBV7-2 with TRBJ2-3, with TRBD2 identical over 9 bases. CDR3 size: 15 residues. From germline, CDR1 is SGHTA and CDR2 FQGNSA. V gave up 5 bases and J gave up 7 bases; unmatched junction bases: 10. In nucleotides, the CDR3 is TGTGCCAGCAGCCCCCCCAGCGGGGGGCGGAATACGCAGTATTTT. Amino acid sequence: CASSPPSGGRNTQYF. Drawing the rest from reference TRBV7-2 and TRBJ2-3, the complete variable domain is GAGVSQSPSNKVTEKGKDVELRCDPISGHTALYWYRQSLGQGLEFLIYFQGNSAPDKSGLPSDRFSAERTGGSVSTLTIQRTQQEDSAVYLCASSPPSGGRNTQYFGPGTRLTVL.

This chain connects TRBV30 to TRBJ1-1; the D gene is possibly TRBD1 (6 bases). Trimming pared 0 bases from V and 6 bases from J, leaving 11 bases between. This CDR3 comprises 13 residues. Looked up from germline, CDR1 is GTSNPN and CDR2 is SVGIG (reference sequence). As DNA, the CDR3 is TGTGCCTGGAGTGTATTAGGGGGGGCTGAAGCTTTCTTT. It codes for CAWSVLGGAEAFF.

The V gene is TRBV5-1, the J gene TRBJ2-3; TRBD1 matches 9 bases. CDR1 is SGHRS and CDR2 is YFSETQ in the germline V gene. This CDR3 contains 15 residues. V trimming: 3 bases; J trimming: 4 bases; junction bases outside the gene matches: 6. The CDR3 nucleotides are TGCGCCAGCAGCTCCGGGACAGGGAGATCAGATACGCAGTATTTT. Translated: CASSSGTGRSDTQYF.

The sample holds a few counts of this clone. The V gene is TRBV19, the J gene TRBJ1-6, with TRBD1 matching over 8 bases. Germline V gene data show CDR1 as LNHDA and CDR2 as SQIVND (reference sequence). The CDR3 has 14 amino acids. The V segment lost 4 bases and the J segment 11 bases; nucleotides outside the gene matches: 7. CDR3 loop: CASSTGQGPPPLHF. CDR3 sequence (DNA): TGTGCCAGTAGTACCGGACAGGGTCCTCCACCCCTCCACTTT. The variable domain in full, completed from reference TRBV19 and TRBJ1-6, reads DGGITQSPKYLFRKEGQNVTLSCEQNLNHDAMYWYRQDPGQGLRLIYYSQIVNDFQKGDIAEGYSVSREKKESFPLTVTSAQKNPTAFYLCASSTGQGPPPLHFGNGTRLTVT.

The V call is TRBV5-1, the J call TRBJ2-5; a possible D gene is TRBD1 (6 bases). Germline CDR1 is SGHRS and CDR2 is YFSETQ. The V end lost 1 base, the J end lost 2 bases, and 9 bases lay between the germline ends. The CDR3 contains 14 residues. CDR3: CASSLRQEQETQYF. For the CDR3, the DNA is TGCGCCAGCAGCTTGAGACAGGAGCAAGAGACCCAGTACTTC.

CDR3 in DNA: TGTGCCAGCAGCTTGGGGTGGGACAGAAACTATGGCTACACCTTC. Translating it yields CASSLGWDRNYGYTF. This rearrangement joins TRBV5-5 to TRBJ1-2; 7 positions match TRBD1. CDR1 SGHKS and CDR2 YYEKEE come from the germline V gene (reference sequence). Trimming at V came to 0 bases and at J to 2 bases, leaving 4 bases not matched to a gene. This CDR3 contains 15 residues.

The chain has TRBV7-3 and TRBJ1-1; a possible D gene is TRBD1 (6 bases). CDR1 is SGHTA and CDR2 is FQGTGA in the germline V gene. This CDR3 has 14 residues. V was cut by 5 bases and J by 0 bases, with 10 bases left in between. The CDR3 loop reads CASSLTGMNTEAFF. In DNA form, the CDR3 reads TGTGCCAGCAGCCTCACAGGGATGAACACTGAAGCTTTCTTT.

V and J are TRBV6-1 and TRBJ1-2, with TRBD1 matching over 12 bases. The CDR3 is 17 residues long. The germline CDR1 and CDR2 sequences are MNHNS and SASEGT. V shed 2 bases, J shed 6 bases, and the junction held 10 bases outside the gene matches. This CDR3 reads CASSETKGQGAENGYTF. In DNA, the CDR3 is TGTGCCAGCAGTGAAACTAAGGGACAGGGGGCTGAGAATGGCTACACCTTC.

The chain has TRBV19 and TRBJ2-1, with 7 bases that match TRBD2. This CDR3 has 16 amino acids. V was clipped by 5 bases and J by 8 bases; unmatched bases: 15. CDR1 and CDR2 (germline): LNHDA, SQIVND (reference sequence). CDR3 loop: CASSRVSGRGGHEQFF. The CDR3 coding sequence is TGTGCCAGTAGTCGGGTCTCGGGGAGGGGAGGTCATGAGCAGTTCTTC.

The V call is TRBV27, the J call TRBJ1-2, with a possible D match to TRBD1 (5 bases). The V end lost 2 bases, the J end lost 7 bases, and 11 bases lay between the germline ends. Per the germline V gene, CDR1 is MNHEY and CDR2 is SMNVEV (reference sequence). The CDR3 sequence is 13 residues long. The CDR3 bases are TGTGCCAGCAGTTTAACAGGCCCCTCTGGCTACACCTTC. This codes for CASSLTGPSGYTF.

The gene calls are TRBV5-6 and TRBJ1-2; 10 positions agree with TRBD1. Unmatched junction bases numbered 6, after V lost 3 bases and J lost 4 bases. CDR3 length: 15 amino acids. The germline V gene has CDR1 SGHDT and CDR2 YYEEEE. CDR3 coding DNA: TGTGCCAGCAGCTGGCGGGACAGGGGCGTCTATGGCTACACCTTC. The encoded protein is CASSWRDRGVYGYTF.

CDR3 residues: CASSPGTGLGDYGYTF. The CDR3 nucleotides are TGTGCCAGCTCACCGGGGACAGGGCTAGGGGATTATGGCTACACCTTC. The gene calls are TRBV18 and TRBJ1-2; 9 bases are a match to TRBD1. CDR1 and CDR2 from the germline V gene are KGHSH and LQKENI. This CDR3 is built from 16 residues. V shed 3 bases, J shed 5 bases, and the junction held 10 bases outside the gene matches.

The J gene is TRBJ1-1, the V gene TRBV19, with D possibly TRBD1 on 5 matching bases. CDR3 size: 14 residues. V was cut by 3 bases and J by 10 bases, with 18 bases left in between. Germline V CDR1 and CDR2: LNHDA, SQIVND (reference sequence). The CDR3: CASSISIGADLAFF. CDR3 coding DNA: TGTGCCAGTAGTATCTCGATAGGGGCGGATCTAGCTTTCTTT.

This chain links TRBV19 with TRBJ1-1; perhaps TRBD1 as D (5 bases). Germline assignment: CDR1 LNHDA and CDR2 SQIVND (reference sequence). Trimming pared 3 bases from V and 11 bases from J, leaving 16 bases between. The CDR3 spans 13 residues. In DNA form, the CDR3 reads TGTGCCAGTAGTATTGGCAGGGCCTCTAACGCTTTCTTT. Its protein product is CASSIGRASNAFF.

This clone was found once. The rearrangement links TRBV6-5 to TRBJ1-4; D perhaps matches TRBD1 (6 bases). V lost 8 bases, J lost 6 bases, and 19 bases lay in between. CDR3 length: 15 residues. Germline loops: CDR1 MNHEY, CDR2 SVGAGI. In DNA, the CDR3 is TGTGCCAGCCGGCCGGGAAGGGGGTGGGATGAAAAACTGTTTTTT. It specifies CASRPGRGWDEKLFF.

The chain has TRBV10-3 and TRBJ2-7; 10 positions match TRBD1. There are 15 residues in the CDR3. Germline trimming cut 0 bases from V and 6 bases from J; bases unmatched to any gene: 5. Germline values: CDR1 ENHRY, CDR2 SYGVKD. CDR3 region: CAISESRDRGGEQYF. CDR3 DNA: TGTGCCATCAGTGAGTCCCGGGACAGGGGAGGCGAGCAGTACTTC.

This clone was observed once. This sequence joins TRBV9 and TRBJ1-5, with a possible D match to TRBD1 (6 bases). CDR1 SGDLS and CDR2 YYNGEE come from the germline V gene. The length of the CDR3 is 14 residues. V was pared by 0 bases and J by 7 bases, with 11 bases between. The CDR3 sequence is CASSVGSGEQPQHF. The CDR3 DNA follows: TGTGCCAGCAGCGTAGGATCAGGGGAACAGCCCCAGCATTTT.